This T cell receptor (beta chain) was recorded in a study of T cells in Graves' hyperthyroidism and ophthalmopathy. These patients, aged 18 to 65, had recently diagnosed hyperthyroidism lasting under 2 months. Exclusion criteria comprised uncontrolled infection, other autoimmune disease, pregnancy or lactation. Clinical symptoms, serum thyroxine, TRAb, thyroid ultrasound and orbital computed tomography established diagnosis. Germline CDR1 and CDR2: MDHEN and SYDVKM. Trimming took off 2 bases at V and 0 bases at J, with 13 bases between the two ends. The CDR3 is 16 amino acids. From RNA transcripts, TCR beta CDR3 regions were amplified. Initially, a first-round RT-PCR of the TCR CDR3 employed the HTBI primer set. Each CDR3 protein gets one entry after TCRdb re-called the multiplex PCR reads with MiXCR. The sample holds 130,000 to 150,000 distinct CDR3 sequences, approximately 20% seen once. Broader study findings: The model identified upcoming ophthalmopathy a median approximately seven months ahead of onset.

About this clonotype itself: Its antigen is as yet unknown.

The clonotype originates from a woman aged 50 to 65 with Graves' hyperthyroidism that later progressed to Graves' ophthalmopathy. The rearrangement uses TRBV28 and TRBJ1-2; unclear D gene. Sample: blood. The CDR3 DNA sequence: TGTGCCAGCAGTTTAGCGAGGGCATATTCTAACTATGGCTACACCTTC. This codes for CASSLARAYSNYGYTF.